A selection of T cell receptor beta chains follows, all from one sample in a study of early T cells in non-severe SARS-CoV-2 infection. TCRdb used MiXCR to reprocess the 5' RACE reads, holding one entry per CDR3 protein. Here the sample spans nearly 95,000 distinct CDR3 sequences, around a sixth being singletons. Material: whole blood, obtained at baseline. The receptors stem from an adult who was a healthcare worker with PCR-confirmed SARS-CoV-2 infection or an uninfected control (not recorded which). The conserved cysteine and the conserved F or W are not part of the CDR3 here. Fields, in order: J gene, clone size, D gene, V gene, CDR3 protein. D genes are given only for firm matches. Clone size appears in some rows only: once, few, many, or a class for an expanded clone.

TRBJ2-7 - - TRBV5-6 ASSFPYSSYEQY
TRBJ2-3 - - TRBV4-1 ASSHPARVSTDTQY
TRBJ2-3 - - TRBV3-1 ASSQDYGGVADTQY
TRBJ1-1 - - TRBV7-2 ASSLIQTEAF
TRBJ2-1 - TRBD2 TRBV2 ASSGGLAGAHEQL
TRBJ1-1 many TRBD1 TRBV5-4 ASSSQTGRGTEAF
TRBJ1-1 - - TRBV21-1 AIKGHRNTEAF
TRBJ2-1 many TRBD1 TRBV12-3/TRBV12-4 ASTSPGQGVNEQF
TRBJ2-1 - - TRBV10-2 ATTSSYNEQF
TRBJ1-4 few - TRBV10-3 AISESGGSNEKLF
TRBJ2-7 few - TRBV10-3 AIRVSGEGSYEQY
TRBJ1-2 few TRBD1 TRBV27 ASSPRGDYGYT
TRBJ2-1 - - TRBV20-1 SAGIPGPLPYNEQF
TRBJ2-1 - TRBD2 TRBV5-1 ASSLEGGRANEQF
TRBJ2-1 few TRBD2 TRBV11-2 ASSLDPGEGSSYNEQF
TRBJ1-4 few - TRBV9 ASSVWGGVGEKLF
TRBJ2-1 - TRBD2 TRBV7-9 ASSREAGGINEQF
TRBJ2-3 many TRBD1 TRBV5-1 ASSPGGWEDTQY
TRBJ2-3 - - TRBV12-3/TRBV12-4 ASSRGRATDTQY
TRBJ2-3 - - TRBV28 ASQKRATDTQY
TRBJ2-3 medium-sized - TRBV12-3/TRBV12-4 ASSPRDTQY
TRBJ2-3 - - TRBV20-1 SARYGGASTDTQY
TRBJ2-1 - - TRBV6-5 ASSHPRAYNEQF
TRBJ1-6 few TRBD1 TRBV27 ASSSHRTGDNNSPLH
TRBJ2-7 few TRBD2 TRBV28 ASIPTSASYEQY
TRBJ2-5 - TRBD2 TRBV12-3/TRBV12-4 ASKTSGRQETQY
TRBJ2-7 - - TRBV6-1 ASSAMGTYEQY
TRBJ1-1 many - TRBV20-1 SARVTGGNTEAF
TRBJ2-1 - - TRBV7-9 ASSPNKGRGISYNEQF
TRBJ2-7 - - TRBV7-2 ASSPEGLITYEQY